This T cell receptor (gamma chain) was obtained from a study of gamma-delta T cells after stem cell transplantation. By share, this clone ranks as large. Additional DNA sequences in this sample encode the identical CDR3. TCRdb re-called clones from the RT-PCR reads via CATT. The sample lists several hundred gamma-chain clones, 5% to 7% occurring once. Germline loops: CDR1 GITISATS, CDR2 ISYDGTV (reference sequence). The CDR3 length is 17 residues. Unmatched junction bases numbered 5, after V lost 0 bases and J lost 6 bases. The sequence was collected from a human donor. It is not recorded whose cells these are; they may come from a transplant donor. The source material was gamma-delta T cells. The rearrangement uses TRGV9 and TRGJP. CDR3 DNA sequence: TGTGCCTTGTGGGAGGTGCAAAGAGAGTTGGGCAAAAAAATCAAGGTATTT. As protein: CALWEVQRELGKKIKVF.